The T cell receptor beta chain described here comes from a study of T-cell reconstitution after alpha-beta-depleted transplantation in children. As concerns this clonotype: Its antigen is still unknown.

CDR1 and CDR2 (germline): SGHAT, FQDESV (reference sequence). The CDR3 is 17 amino acids. With 5 bases removed from V and 3 bases from J, the gap between germline ends came to 23 bases. Construction of the TCRbeta library involved unique molecular identifiers. TCRdb fed the PCR reads into MiXCR, producing one record per CDR3 protein. In the table there are about 250,000 distinct CDR3 sequences, 20% to 30% of which are singletons. Study results and limitations: Alpha-beta T cells present about two months after transplant were reported to originate from several hundred expanded graft clones. Newly produced T cells mostly provided counts and TCRbeta diversity after one year, as hyperexpanded clones declined.

This sample comprised PBMCs, mostly from graft donor cells, obtained 360 days after TCRalphabeta/CD19-depleted stem cell transplant. This TCR was sampled from a female patient under 10 years old who had a stem cell transplant for congenital amegakaryocytic thrombocytopenia, so the T cells may come from the graft donor. V usage is TRBV11-1 and J usage is TRBJ2-7; a possible D gene is TRBD2 (6 bases). The CDR3 region is CASSPRATRERVYEQYF. The CDR3 DNA follows: TGTGCCAGCAGCCCCCGTGCGACTAGAGAGAGAGTCTACGAGCAGTACTTC.